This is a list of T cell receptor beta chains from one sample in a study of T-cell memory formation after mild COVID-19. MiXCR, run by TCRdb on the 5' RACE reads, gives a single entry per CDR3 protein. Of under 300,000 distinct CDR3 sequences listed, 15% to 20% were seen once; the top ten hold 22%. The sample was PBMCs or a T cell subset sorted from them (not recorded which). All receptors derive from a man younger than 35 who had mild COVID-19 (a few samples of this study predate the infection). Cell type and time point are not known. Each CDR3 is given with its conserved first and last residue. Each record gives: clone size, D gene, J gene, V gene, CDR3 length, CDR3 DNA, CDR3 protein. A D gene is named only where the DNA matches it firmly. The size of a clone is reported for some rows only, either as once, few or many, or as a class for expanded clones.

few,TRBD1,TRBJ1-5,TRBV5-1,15,TGCGCCAGCAGCCCCACAGGGGCCACAAATCAGCCCAAGCATTTT,CASSPTGATNQPKHF
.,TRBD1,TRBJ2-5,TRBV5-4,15,TGTGCCAGCACCCCAAGACAGGGCGATTTAGAGACCCAGTACTTC,CASTPRQGDLETQYF
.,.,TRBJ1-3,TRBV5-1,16,TGCGCCAGCAGCTTGGGGGTTGACGGACTGATAAACACCATATATTTT,CASSLGVDGLINTIYF
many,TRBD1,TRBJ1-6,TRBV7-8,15,TGTGCCAGCAGCTACGGACAGGTGGATAATTCACCCCTCCACTTT,CASSYGQVDNSPLHF
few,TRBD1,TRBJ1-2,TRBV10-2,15,TGCGCCAGCAGTGAATATGCGGGGACAGCCTATGGCTACACCTTC,CASSEYAGTAYGYTF
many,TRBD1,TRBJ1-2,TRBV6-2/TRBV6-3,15,TGTGCCAGCAGTTACTCGACAGGGAGCGTATATGGCTACACCTTC,CASSYSTGSVYGYTF
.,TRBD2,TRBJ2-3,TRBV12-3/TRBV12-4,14,TGTGCCAGCAGTGTACTACTAGCGGCAGATACGCAGTATTTT,CASSVLLAADTQYF
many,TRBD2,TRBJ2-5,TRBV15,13,TGTGCCACCAGCAGTCTGGGAGGGGAGACCCAGTACTTC,CATSSLGGETQYF
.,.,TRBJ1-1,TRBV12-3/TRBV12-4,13,TGTGCCAGCGGGAACCGAATGAACACTGAAGCTTTCTTT,CASGNRMNTEAFF
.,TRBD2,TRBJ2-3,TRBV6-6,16,TGTGCCAGCAGTAACGGACTAGCGGGGGTTACAGATACGCAGTATTTT,CASSNGLAGVTDTQYF
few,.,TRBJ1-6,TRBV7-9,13,TGTGCCAGCAGCCCCGAAAGACCCGGCGACCTCCACTTT,CASSPERPGDLHF
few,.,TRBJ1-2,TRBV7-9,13,TGTGCCAGCAGCTTACAGCCAAACTATGGCTACACCTTC,CASSLQPNYGYTF
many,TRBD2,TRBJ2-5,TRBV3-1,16,TGTGCCAGCAGCCCAGGGAGCGGGGGGTCGCAAGAGACCCAGTACTTC,CASSPGSGGSQETQYF
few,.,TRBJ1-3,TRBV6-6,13,TGTGCCAGCAGTTACACAGGTGGAAACACCATATATTTT,CASSYTGGNTIYF
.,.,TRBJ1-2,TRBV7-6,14,TGTGCCAGCAGCTTAGGGTCCGCTAACTATGGCTACACCTTC,CASSLGSANYGYTF
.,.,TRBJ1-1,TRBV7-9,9,TGTGCCATCAGGGAGGGAGCTTTCTTT,CAIREGAFF
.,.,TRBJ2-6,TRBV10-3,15,TGTGCCATCAGTGAAGGGGGGATTGGGGCCAACGTCCTGACTTTC,CAISEGGIGANVLTF
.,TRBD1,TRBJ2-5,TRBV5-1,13,TGCGCCAGCAGCCCGGACAGGCCCGAGACCCAGTACTTC,CASSPDRPETQYF
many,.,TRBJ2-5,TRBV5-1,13,TGCGCCAGCAGCTTACAGGTCCAAGAGACCCAGTACTTC,CASSLQVQETQYF
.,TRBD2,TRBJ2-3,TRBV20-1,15,TGCAGTGCAAGGGGGGCTAGCGGGATCACAGATACGCAGTATTTT,CSARGASGITDTQYF
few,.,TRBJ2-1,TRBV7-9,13,TGTGCCAGCCAGCGGGTGGGCCTCAATGAGCAGTTCTTC,CASQRVGLNEQFF
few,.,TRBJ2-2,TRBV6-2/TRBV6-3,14,TGTGCCAGCAGACGGGACTCGAACACCGGGGAGCTGTTTTTT,CASRRDSNTGELFF
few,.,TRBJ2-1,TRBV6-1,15,TGTGCCAGCAGTGAAATGGGGACGGGACGTTATGAGCAGTTCTTC,CASSEMGTGRYEQFF
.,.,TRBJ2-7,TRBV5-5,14,TGTGCCAGCAGCTTGGGCAGGGACCCCTACGAGCAGTACTTC,CASSLGRDPYEQYF
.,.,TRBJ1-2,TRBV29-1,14,TGCAGCGTTGAAGATAACGAGGAGACGGGAGGCTACACCTTC,CSVEDNEETGGYTF
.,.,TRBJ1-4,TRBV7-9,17,TGTGCCAGCAGCTTAGTGACAGCTGGGGGCTCTAATGAAAAACTGTTTTTT,CASSLVTAGGSNEKLFF
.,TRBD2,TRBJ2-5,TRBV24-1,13,TGTGCCACCAGCGGGGGGGCCGGAGAGACCCAGTACTTC,CATSGGAGETQYF
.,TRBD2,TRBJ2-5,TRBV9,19,TGTGCCAGCAGCGTAAAGACCGGGACTAGCGGGGGGGTAGGGGAGACCCAGTACTTC,CASSVKTGTSGGVGETQYF
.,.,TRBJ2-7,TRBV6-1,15,TGTGCCAGCAAGGGAGTAGCTGCCCCCTCCTACGAGCAGTACTTC,CASKGVAAPSYEQYF
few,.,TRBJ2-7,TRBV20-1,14,TGCAGTGTCCCGACCGGGGTGGGCTCCTACGAGCAGTACTTC,CSVPTGVGSYEQYF
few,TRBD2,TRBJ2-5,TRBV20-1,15,TGCAGTGCGGACCCTTGGGGGGGGGATCAAGAGACCCAGTACTTC,CSADPWGGDQETQYF
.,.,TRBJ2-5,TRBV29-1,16,TGCAGCGTTCAAATGGGACCTAGCACCCCACAAGAGACCCAGTACTTC,CSVQMGPSTPQETQYF
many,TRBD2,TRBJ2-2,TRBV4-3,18,TGCGCCAGCAGCCAGGAAACCGGGACTAGCGGGGAGGACGGGGAGCTGTTTTTT,CASSQETGTSGEDGELFF
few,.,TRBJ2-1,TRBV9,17,TGTGCCAGCAGCGTAGATTCGTGGGCAGGCCGAAACAATGAGCAGTTCTTC,CASSVDSWAGRNNEQFF
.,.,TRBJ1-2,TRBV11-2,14,TGTGCCAGCAGCTTGTCCCCGGCCCTCTATGGCTACACCTTC,CASSLSPALYGYTF
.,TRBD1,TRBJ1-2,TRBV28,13,TGTGCCAGCAGTTTCTCAGGGGGACCTGGCTACACCTTC,CASSFSGGPGYTF
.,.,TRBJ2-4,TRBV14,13,TGTGCCAGCAGCCAGACAGAAATCTCCATTCAGTACTTC,CASSQTEISIQYF
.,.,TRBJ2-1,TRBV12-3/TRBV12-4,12,TGTGCCAGCAGAGCTGGGGCCAATGAGCAGTTCTTC,CASRAGANEQFF
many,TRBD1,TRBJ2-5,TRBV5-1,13,TGCGCCAGCAGCTCGGACAGGGAAGAGACCCAGTACTTC,CASSSDREETQYF
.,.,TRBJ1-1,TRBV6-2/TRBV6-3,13,TGTGCCAGCAGTTACTCAACGAACACTGAAGCTTTCTTT,CASSYSTNTEAFF
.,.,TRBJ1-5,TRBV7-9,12,TGTGCCAGCGGGTCAGAGAATCAGCCCCAGCATTTT,CASGSENQPQHF
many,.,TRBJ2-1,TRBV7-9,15,TGTGCCAGCAGCCCCGCTTTCGGGTCCTACAATGAGCAGTTCTTC,CASSPAFGSYNEQFF
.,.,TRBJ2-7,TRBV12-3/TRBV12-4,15,TGTGCCAGCAGTTTTCCGGACCGAGGAGTCCACGAGCAGTACTTC,CASSFPDRGVHEQYF
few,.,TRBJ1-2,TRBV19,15,TGTGCCAGTAGTGCAAGACAGTCCTGGGGCTATGGCTACACCTTC,CASSARQSWGYGYTF
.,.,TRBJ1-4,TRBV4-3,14,TGCGCCAGCAGCCTCCGCCGGGATAATGAAAAACTGTTTTTT,CASSLRRDNEKLFF
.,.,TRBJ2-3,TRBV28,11,TGTGCCACCTTACGCGCAGATACGCAGTATTTT,CATLRADTQYF
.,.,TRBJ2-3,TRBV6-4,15,TGTGCCAGCAGTGTTGCTGTTGGCGGCGAAGATACGCAGTATTTT,CASSVAVGGEDTQYF
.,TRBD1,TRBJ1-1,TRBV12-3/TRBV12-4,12,TGTGCCAGCCAGACAGGGAGGAATGAAGCTTTCTTT,CASQTGRNEAFF
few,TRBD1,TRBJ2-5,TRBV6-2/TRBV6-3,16,TGTGCCAGCAGTTACTCGTACAGGGGCGCGGAAGAGACCCAGTACTTC,CASSYSYRGAEETQYF
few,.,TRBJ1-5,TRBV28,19,TGTGCCAGCAGTTCCGTTCGGGGACCTAAGGGGACTAGCAATCAGCCCCAGCATTTT,CASSSVRGPKGTSNQPQHF
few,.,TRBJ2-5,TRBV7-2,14,TGTGCCAGCAGCTCCCTGCCAGGGGAAGAGACCCAGTACTTC,CASSSLPGEETQYF
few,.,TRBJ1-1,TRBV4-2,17,TGTGCCAGCAGCCAAGATACCGGGTTAGGGGGGTGGGCTGAAGCTTTCTTT,CASSQDTGLGGWAEAFF
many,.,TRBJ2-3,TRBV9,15,TGTGCCAGCAGCATACGGTGGGGACTCACAGATACGCAGTATTTT,CASSIRWGLTDTQYF
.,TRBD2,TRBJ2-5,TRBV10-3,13,TGTGCCATCAGTTTAGCGGGGCAGGAGACCCAGTACTTC,CAISLAGQETQYF
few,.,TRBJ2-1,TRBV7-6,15,TGTGCCAGCAGCTTAAACGGGGCCCCCTACAATGAGCAGTTCTTC,CASSLNGAPYNEQFF
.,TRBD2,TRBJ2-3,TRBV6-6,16,TGTGCCAGCAGGCCGCACCGGGGGGGCGACGAGGATACGCAGTATTTT,CASRPHRGGDEDTQYF
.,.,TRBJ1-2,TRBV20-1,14,TGCAGTGCTAGACCACAGGGACCCTTTAGAGGCTACACCTTC,CSARPQGPFRGYTF
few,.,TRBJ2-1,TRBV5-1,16,TGCGCCAGCAGCGCCTACGTCGAAATCTCCTACAATGAGCAGTTCTTC,CASSAYVEISYNEQFF
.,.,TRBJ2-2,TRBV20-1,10,TGCAGTGCTAGGTTCGGGGAGCTGTTTTTT,CSARFGELFF